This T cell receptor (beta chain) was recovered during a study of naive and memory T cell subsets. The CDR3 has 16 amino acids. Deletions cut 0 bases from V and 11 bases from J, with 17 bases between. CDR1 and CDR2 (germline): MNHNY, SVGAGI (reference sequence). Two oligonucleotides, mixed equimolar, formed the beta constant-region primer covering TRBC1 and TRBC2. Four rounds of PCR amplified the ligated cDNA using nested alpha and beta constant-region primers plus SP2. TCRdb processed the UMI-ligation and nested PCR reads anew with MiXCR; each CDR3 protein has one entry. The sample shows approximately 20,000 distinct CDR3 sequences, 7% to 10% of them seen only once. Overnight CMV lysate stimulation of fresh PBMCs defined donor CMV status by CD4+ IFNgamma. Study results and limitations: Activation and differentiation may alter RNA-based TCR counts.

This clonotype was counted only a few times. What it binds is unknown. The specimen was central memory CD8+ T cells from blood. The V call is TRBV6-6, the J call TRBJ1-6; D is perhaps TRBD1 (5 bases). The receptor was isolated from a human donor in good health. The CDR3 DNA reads TGTGCCAGCAGTTACTCTCCAGGGACCTCTGGGACACCCCTCCACTTT. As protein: CASSYSPGTSGTPLHF.